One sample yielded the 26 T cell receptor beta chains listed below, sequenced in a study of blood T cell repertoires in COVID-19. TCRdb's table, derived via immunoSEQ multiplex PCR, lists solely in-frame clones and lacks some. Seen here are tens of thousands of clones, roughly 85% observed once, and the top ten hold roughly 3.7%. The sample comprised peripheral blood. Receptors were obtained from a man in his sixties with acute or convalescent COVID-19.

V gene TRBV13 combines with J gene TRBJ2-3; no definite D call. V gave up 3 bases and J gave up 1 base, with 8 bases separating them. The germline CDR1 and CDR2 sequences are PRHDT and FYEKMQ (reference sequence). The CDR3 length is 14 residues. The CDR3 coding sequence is TGTGCCAGCAGCTTGCAGCAGGGCACAGATACGCAGTATTTT. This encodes CASSLQQGTDTQYF.

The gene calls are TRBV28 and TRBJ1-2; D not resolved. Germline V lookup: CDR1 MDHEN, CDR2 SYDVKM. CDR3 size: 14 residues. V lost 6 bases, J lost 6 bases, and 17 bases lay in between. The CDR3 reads CASSSGGEADGYTF. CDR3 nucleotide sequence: TGTGCCAGCAGCTCAGGTGGGGAGGCTGATGGCTACACCTTC.

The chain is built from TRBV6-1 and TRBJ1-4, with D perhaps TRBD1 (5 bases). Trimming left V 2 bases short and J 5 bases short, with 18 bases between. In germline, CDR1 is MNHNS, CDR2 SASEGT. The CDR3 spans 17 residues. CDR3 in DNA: TGTGCCAGCAGTGAACCCCCGTATGAGGACATCAATGAAAAACTGTTTTTT. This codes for CASSEPPYEDINEKLFF.

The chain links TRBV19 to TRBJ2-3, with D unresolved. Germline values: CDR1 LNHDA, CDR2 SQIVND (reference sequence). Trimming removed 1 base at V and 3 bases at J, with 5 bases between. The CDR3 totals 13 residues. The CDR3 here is CASSIALTDTQYF. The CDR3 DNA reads TGTGCCAGTAGTATAGCCCTGACAGATACGCAGTATTTT.

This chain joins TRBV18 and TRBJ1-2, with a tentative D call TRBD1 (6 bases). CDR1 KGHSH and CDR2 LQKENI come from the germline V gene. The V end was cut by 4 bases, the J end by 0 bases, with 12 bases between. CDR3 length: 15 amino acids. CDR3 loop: CASSLEGVANYGYTF. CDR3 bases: TGTGCCAGCTCACTCGAGGGGGTGGCTAACTATGGCTACACCTTC.

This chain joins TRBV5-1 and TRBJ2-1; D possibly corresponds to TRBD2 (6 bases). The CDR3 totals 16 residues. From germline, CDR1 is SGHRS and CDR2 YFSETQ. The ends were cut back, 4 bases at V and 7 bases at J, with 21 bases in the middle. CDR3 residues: CASSQDVWAGRNEQFF. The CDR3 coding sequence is TGCGCCAGCAGCCAAGACGTTTGGGCGGGACGAAATGAGCAGTTCTTC.

CDR3 DNA sequence: TGTGCCAGCACCGGGACAGGGGGGATTGGCTACACCTTC. Translating gives CASTGTGGIGYTF. The rearrangement uses TRBV27 and TRBJ1-2; TRBD1 matches 11 bases. J lost 7 bases, V lost 7 bases, and 5 bases had no gene match. Per germline, CDR1 MNHEY and CDR2 SMNVEV (reference sequence). There are 13 residues in the CDR3.

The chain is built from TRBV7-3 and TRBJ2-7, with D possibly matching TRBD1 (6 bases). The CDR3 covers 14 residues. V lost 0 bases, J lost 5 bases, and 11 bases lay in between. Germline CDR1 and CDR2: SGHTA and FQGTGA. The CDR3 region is CASSLTSGVHEQYF. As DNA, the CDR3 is TGTGCCAGCAGCTTAACGTCAGGGGTCCACGAGCAGTACTTC.

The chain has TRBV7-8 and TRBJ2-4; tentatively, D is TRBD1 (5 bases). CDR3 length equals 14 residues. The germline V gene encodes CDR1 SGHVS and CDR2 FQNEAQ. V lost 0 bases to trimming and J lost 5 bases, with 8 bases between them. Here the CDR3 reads CASSLASRENIQYF. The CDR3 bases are TGTGCCAGCAGCTTAGCTAGCAGGGAAAACATTCAGTACTTC.

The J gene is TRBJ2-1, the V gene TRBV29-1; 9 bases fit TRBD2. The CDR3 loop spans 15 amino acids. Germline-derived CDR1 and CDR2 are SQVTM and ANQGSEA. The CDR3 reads CLCSGGFSGSNEQFF. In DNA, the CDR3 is TGCCTGTGTTCGGGTGGTTTTAGCGGGAGTAATGAGCAGTTCTTC.

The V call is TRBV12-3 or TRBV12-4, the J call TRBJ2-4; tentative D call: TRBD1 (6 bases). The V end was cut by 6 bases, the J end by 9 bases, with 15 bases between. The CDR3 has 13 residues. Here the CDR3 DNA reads TGTGCCAGCAGAAAACAGGGATCCACCATTCAGTACTTC. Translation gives CASRKQGSTIQYF.

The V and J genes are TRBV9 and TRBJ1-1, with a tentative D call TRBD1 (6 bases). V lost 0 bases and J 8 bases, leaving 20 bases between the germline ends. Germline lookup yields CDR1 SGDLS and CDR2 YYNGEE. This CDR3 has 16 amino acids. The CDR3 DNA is TGTGCCAGCAGCGTAGTAGGACAGTATTTTGTTAGAGAAGCTTTCTTT. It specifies CASSVVGQYFVREAFF.

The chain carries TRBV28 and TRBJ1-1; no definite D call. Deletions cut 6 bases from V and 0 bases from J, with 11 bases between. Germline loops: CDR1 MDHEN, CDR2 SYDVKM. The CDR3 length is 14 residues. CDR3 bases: TGTGCCAGCAGCTACCACGGGGTGAACACTGAAGCTTTCTTT. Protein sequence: CASSYHGVNTEAFF.

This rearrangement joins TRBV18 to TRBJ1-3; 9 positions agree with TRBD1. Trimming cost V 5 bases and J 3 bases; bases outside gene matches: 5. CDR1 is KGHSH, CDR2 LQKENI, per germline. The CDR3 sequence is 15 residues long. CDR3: CASSVDRGSGNTIYF. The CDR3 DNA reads TGTGCCAGCTCAGTGGACAGGGGAAGTGGAAACACCATATATTTT.

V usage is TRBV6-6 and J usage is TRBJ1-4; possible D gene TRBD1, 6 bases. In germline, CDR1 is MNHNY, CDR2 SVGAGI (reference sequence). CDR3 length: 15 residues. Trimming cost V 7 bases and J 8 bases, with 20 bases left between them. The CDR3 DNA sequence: TGTGCCAGCATCAAAGCGGGGGCCCTCGGAGAAAAACTGTTTTTT. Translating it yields CASIKAGALGEKLFF.

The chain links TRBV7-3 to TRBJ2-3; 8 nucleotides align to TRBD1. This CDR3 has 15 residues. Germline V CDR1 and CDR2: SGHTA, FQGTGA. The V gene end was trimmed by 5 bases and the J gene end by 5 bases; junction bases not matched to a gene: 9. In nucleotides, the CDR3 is TGTGCCAGCAGCCCGCAGGGGGCGTTTGGAGATACGCAGTATTTT. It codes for CASSPQGAFGDTQYF.

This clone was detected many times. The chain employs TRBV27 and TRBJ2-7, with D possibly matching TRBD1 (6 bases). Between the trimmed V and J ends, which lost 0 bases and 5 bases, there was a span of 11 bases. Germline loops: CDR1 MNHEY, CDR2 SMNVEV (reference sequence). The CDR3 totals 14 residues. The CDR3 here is CASSLSYRVDEQYF. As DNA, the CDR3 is TGTGCCAGCAGTTTATCGTACAGGGTCGACGAGCAGTACTTC.

CDR3 loop: CASSLEGGSGNTIYF. In nucleotides, the CDR3 is TGTGCCAGCAGCTTAGAAGGAGGCTCTGGAAACACCATATATTTT. This sequence joins TRBV7-9 and TRBJ1-3; D call uncertain. This CDR3 is built from 15 residues. Trimming removed 1 base at V and 0 bases at J, with 7 bases between. The V gene's germline CDR1 is SEHNR and CDR2 FQNEAQ (reference sequence).

CDR3 in amino acids: CAISHRSSGSLEGTQYF. The CDR3 DNA follows: TGTGCCATCAGCCACCGCAGCTCCGGGTCCCTTGAGGGTACGCAGTATTTT. The gene calls are TRBV10-3 and TRBJ2-3, with D possibly being TRBD2 (5 bases). The CDR3 is 17 amino acids. Trimming shortened V by 6 bases and J by 8 bases, and 27 bases separated the two germline ends. The V gene's germline CDR1 is ENHRY and CDR2 SYGVKD.

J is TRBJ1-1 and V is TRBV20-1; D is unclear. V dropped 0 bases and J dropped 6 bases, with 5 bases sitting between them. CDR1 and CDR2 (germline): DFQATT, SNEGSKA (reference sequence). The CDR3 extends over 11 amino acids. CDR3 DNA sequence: TGCAGTGCTAGAGATTCTCCTGAAGCTTTCTTT. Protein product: CSARDSPEAFF.

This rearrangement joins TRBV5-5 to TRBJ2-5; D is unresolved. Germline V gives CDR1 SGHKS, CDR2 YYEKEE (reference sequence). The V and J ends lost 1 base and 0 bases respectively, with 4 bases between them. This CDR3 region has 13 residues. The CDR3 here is CASSLHYQETQYF. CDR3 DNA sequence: TGTGCCAGCAGCTTGCACTACCAAGAGACCCAGTACTTC.

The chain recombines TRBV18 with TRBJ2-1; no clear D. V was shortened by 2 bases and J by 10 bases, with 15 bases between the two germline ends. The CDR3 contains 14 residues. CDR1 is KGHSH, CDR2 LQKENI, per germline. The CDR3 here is CASSPLQNEQEQFF. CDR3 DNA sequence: TGTGCCAGCTCACCATTGCAAAATGAACAGGAGCAGTTCTTC.

The chain's CDR3 is CASSFLIQGSYGYTF. The CDR3 DNA is TGTGCCAGCAGCTTCCTTATACAGGGGAGCTATGGCTACACCTTC. This chain links TRBV7-9 with TRBJ1-2, with 7 bases that match TRBD1. The CDR3 spans 15 residues. Per germline, CDR1 SEHNR and CDR2 FQNEAQ (reference sequence). V lost 3 bases to trimming and J lost 4 bases; unmatched junction nucleotides: 8.

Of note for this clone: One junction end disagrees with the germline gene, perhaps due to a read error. The CDR3 bases are TGTGCCATCAGTAACATTAATGGCTACACCTTC. This encodes CAISNINGYTF. The J gene is TRBJ1-2, the V gene TRBV28; D unclear. Germline V CDR1 and CDR2: MDHEN, SYDVKM. This CDR3 is 11 amino acids long.

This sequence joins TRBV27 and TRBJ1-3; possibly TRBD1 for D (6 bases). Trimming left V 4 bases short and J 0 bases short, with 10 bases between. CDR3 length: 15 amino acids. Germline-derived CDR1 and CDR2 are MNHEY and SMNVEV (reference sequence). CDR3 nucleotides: TGTGCCAGCAGTTCAACAGGGAACTCTGGAAACACCATATATTTT. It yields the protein CASSSTGNSGNTIYF.

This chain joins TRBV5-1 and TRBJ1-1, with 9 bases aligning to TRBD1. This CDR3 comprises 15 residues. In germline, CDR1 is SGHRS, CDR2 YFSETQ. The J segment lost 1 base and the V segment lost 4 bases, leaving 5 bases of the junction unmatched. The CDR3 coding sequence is TGCGCCAGCAGCCCGACAGGGGGGAGGAACACTGAAGCTTTCTTT. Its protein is CASSPTGGRNTEAFF.